The 30 T cell receptor beta chains presented below share a single source sample, sequenced in a study of T-cell reconstitution after alpha-beta-depleted transplantation in children. Construction of the TCRbeta library involved unique molecular identifiers. TCRdb processed the PCR reads anew with MiXCR; each CDR3 protein has one entry. The sample yields about 110,000 distinct CDR3 sequences, 5.5% to 7% seen once. The starting material was PBMCs, mostly from graft donor cells, obtained 360 days after TCRalphabeta/CD19-depleted stem cell transplant. These receptors all stem from a male patient under 10 years old who had a stem cell transplant for acute lymphoblastic leukemia, so the T cells may come from the graft donor.

This clonotype occurred many times. The chain carries TRBV5-1 and TRBJ2-3, with 7 nucleotides matching TRBD1. Germline lookup yields CDR1 SGHRS and CDR2 YFSETQ. The CDR3 length is 13 residues. Germline trimming cut 5 bases from V and 5 bases from J; bases unmatched to any gene: 5. The CDR3 coding sequence is TGCGCCAGCAGGAGACAGGGTGGAGATACGCAGTATTTT. Protein: CASRRQGGDTQYF.

This clonotype was picked up a small number of times. The V call is TRBV13, the J call TRBJ2-7, with D tentatively TRBD2 (6 bases). The V gene lost 3 bases and the J gene lost 2 bases, with 11 bases spanning the gap. CDR1 is PRHDT and CDR2 is FYEKMQ in the germline V gene (reference sequence). This CDR3 is built from 14 residues. The CDR3 nucleotides read TGTGCCAGCAGCTTTGCGGGAATAACCTACGAGCAGTACTTC. Its protein product is CASSFAGITYEQYF.

The V and J genes are TRBV6-1 and TRBJ2-7; D is possibly TRBD2 (6 bases). Trimming left V 5 bases short and J 3 bases short, with 14 bases between. The CDR3 loop spans 14 amino acids. Germline values: CDR1 MNHNS, CDR2 SASEGT. CDR3 nucleotide sequence: TGTGCCAGCAGTCCCGGAGGGAAGGACTACGAGCAGTACTTC. The encoded protein is CASSPGGKDYEQYF.

The rearrangement links TRBV28 to TRBJ1-5, with a weak D call TRBD1 (6 bases). CDR1 is MDHEN, CDR2 SYDVKM, per germline. The CDR3 sequence is 17 residues long. V was cut by 6 bases and J by 1 base, with 19 bases left in between. The CDR3 nucleotides are TGTGCCAGCAGACCGTGGGCACAGGGTGGAAGCAATCAGCCCCAGCATTTT. Protein sequence: CASRPWAQGGSNQPQHF.

This clonotype came up many times. The CDR3 bases are TGTGCCAGCAGCCTACTCCCAGATACGCAGTATTTT. It translates to CASSLLPDTQYF. The chain has TRBV28 and TRBJ2-3, with D unclear. This CDR3 has 12 residues. Trimming cost V 6 bases and J 4 bases, with 8 bases left between them. Germline V gives CDR1 MDHEN, CDR2 SYDVKM.

This clonotype was recorded at least ten times. CDR3 region: CASSQGPPLHF. DNA for the CDR3: TGTGCCAGCAGCCAGGGACCACCCCTCCACTTT. The V gene is TRBV4-2, the J gene TRBJ1-6; D might be TRBD1 (5 bases). V was shortened by 3 bases and J by 11 bases, with 5 bases between the two germline ends. The CDR3 spans 11 residues. CDR1 is LGHNA and CDR2 is YNFKEQ in the germline V gene.

This clonotype was picked up a small number of times. The rearrangement joins TRBV3-1 to TRBJ2-3, with 10 bases fitting TRBD2. Germline CDR1 LGHDT, CDR2 YNNKEL (reference sequence). The CDR3 covers 16 residues. The J segment lost 4 bases and the V segment lost 8 bases, leaving 12 bases of the junction unmatched. The chain's CDR3 is CASGFASGGLPDTQYF. CDR3 nucleotide sequence: TGTGCCAGCGGATTCGCTAGCGGGGGATTACCAGATACGCAGTATTTT.

This clonotype occurred many times. The V call is TRBV7-9, the J call TRBJ2-1; D may be TRBD1 (5 bases). V shed 3 bases and J shed 10 bases, with 13 bases lying between them. There are 13 residues in the CDR3. The germline V gene has CDR1 SEHNR and CDR2 FQNEAQ (reference sequence). DNA of the CDR3: TGTGCCAGCAGCTTTTTCAGGGCAAGGGAGCAGTTCTTC. This sequence encodes CASSFFRAREQFF.

This clonotype showed up many times. J is TRBJ2-3 and V is TRBV6-1; D is possibly TRBD1 (5 bases). The V and J ends lost 7 bases and 5 bases respectively, with 16 bases between them. The CDR3 contains 14 residues. Germline CDR1 is MNHNS and CDR2 is SASEGT. CDR3 coding DNA: TGTGCCAGCACCCCAGGGCCCCTGGGAGATACGCAGTATTTT. Residues: CASTPGPLGDTQYF.

The sample holds many counts of this clonotype. J is TRBJ2-3 and V is TRBV12-3 or TRBV12-4, with D hard to call. V lost 5 bases and J lost 5, with 17 bases in between. This CDR3 contains 15 residues. The CDR3 nucleotides read TGTGCCAGCAGTCCAGAGGTGGGGTTGGGAGATACGCAGTATTTT. The encoded protein is CASSPEVGLGDTQYF.

This clonotype has only a few counts. The V and J genes are TRBV24-1 and TRBJ2-3, with 7 bases lining up with TRBD1. The CDR3 has 14 residues. V was clipped by 4 bases and J by 9 bases; unmatched bases: 9. From germline, CDR1 is KGHDR and CDR2 SFDVKD. The CDR3 spells CATSDLSGQATQYF. The CDR3 coding sequence is TGTGCCACCAGTGACCTCTCTGGACAGGCGACGCAGTATTTT.

In this sample, this clonotype turned up many times. The J gene is TRBJ2-2, the V gene TRBV28; D possibly corresponds to TRBD1 (6 bases). V dropped 7 bases and J dropped 3 bases, with 12 bases sitting between them. The CDR3 consists of 14 residues. Germline CDR1 is MDHEN and CDR2 is SYDVKM. The DNA for the CDR3 is TGTGCCAGCAAACCGGGACAAGACACCGGGGAGCTGTTTTTT. As protein: CASKPGQDTGELFF.

This clonotype was counted between two and nine times. The chain combines TRBV20-1 with TRBJ2-2; 8 bases agree with TRBD1. The V gene's germline CDR1 is DFQATT and CDR2 SNEGSKA (reference sequence). The CDR3 is 16 amino acids. J gave up 3 bases and V 1 base, and 7 bases lay outside the gene matches. In DNA form, the CDR3 reads TGCAGTGCTAGAGGATTGGACAGGGAGGACACCGGGGAGCTGTTTTTT. Protein sequence: CSARGLDREDTGELFF.

This clonotype was picked up many times. The chain is built from TRBV24-1 and TRBJ1-1, with D unclear. From germline, CDR1 is KGHDR and CDR2 SFDVKD. The CDR3 runs to 12 residues. The V end lost 5 bases, the J end lost 8 bases, and 11 bases lay between the germline ends. This CDR3 is CATSGVLGEAFF. The CDR3, as DNA: TGTGCCACCAGTGGCGTTTTGGGGGAAGCTTTCTTT.

This clonotype came up a few times. In DNA, the CDR3 is TGCGCCAGCAAAAGGGGATATCAGAGCACAGATACGCAGTATTTT. Translated, it gives CASKRGYQSTDTQYF. The chain links TRBV5-1 to TRBJ2-3; D might be TRBD1 (5 bases). This CDR3 has 15 amino acids. The V end lost 6 bases, the J end lost 0 bases, and 14 bases lay between the germline ends. Germline V gene data show CDR1 as SGHRS and CDR2 as YFSETQ.

The table lists this clonotype with many counts. This rearrangement joins TRBV12-3 or TRBV12-4 to TRBJ1-5; D unresolved. Trimming pared 3 bases from V and 9 bases from J, leaving 15 bases between. The CDR3 spans 14 residues. In DNA form, the CDR3 reads TGTGCCAGCAGTTTCTCGGACGTCGTATGGCCCCAGCATTTT. It translates to CASSFSDVVWPQHF.

This clonotype was observed many times. This chain links TRBV7-6 with TRBJ2-7; D is unresolved. The germline V gene encodes CDR1 SGHVS and CDR2 FNYEAQ. The CDR3 is 13 residues long. The V end was cut by 2 bases, the J end by 2 bases, with 7 bases between. CDR3 DNA: TGTGCCAGCAGCTTAAGCTCAGCCTACGAGCAGTACTTC. As protein: CASSLSSAYEQYF. The full variable domain, with the rest looked up from reference TRBV7-6 and TRBJ2-7, is GAGVSQSPRYKVTKRGQDVALRCDPISGHVSLYWYRQALGQGPEFLTYFNYEAQQDKSGLPNDRFSAERPEGSISTLTIQRTEQRDSAMYRCASSLSSAYEQYFGPGTRLTVT.

This clonotype was counted at least ten times. This chain links TRBV29-1 with TRBJ2-7; 8 bases align to TRBD1. CDR3 length: 12 amino acids. Trimming cost V 6 bases and J 4 bases; bases outside gene matches: 5. The germline V gene encodes CDR1 SQVTM and CDR2 ANQGSEA. This CDR3 is CSVTTGGYEQYF. DNA for the CDR3: TGCAGCGTGACCACAGGGGGTTACGAGCAGTACTTC.

The DNA for the CDR3 is TGCGCCAGTCATGGACAGGGGATCCAAGAGACCCAGTACTTC. Translated, it gives CASHGQGIQETQYF. This chain joins TRBV10-2 and TRBJ2-5; TRBD1 matches at 9 bases. The length of the CDR3 is 14 residues. Germline CDR1 WSHSY, CDR2 SAAADI. V shed 9 bases, J shed 1 base, and the junction held 6 bases outside the gene matches.

This clonotype showed up many times. The V and J genes are TRBV12-3 or TRBV12-4 and TRBJ2-3; TRBD1 matches 7 bases. The ends lost 10 bases at V and 4 bases at J; junction bases unmatched: 8. This CDR3 has 13 residues. The CDR3 bases are TGTGCCACTTCGAAAGGGGGCCCAGATACGCAGTATTTT. This sequence encodes CATSKGGPDTQYF.

In its sample, this clonotype was seen many times. The chain has TRBV24-1 and TRBJ2-7; D is unresolved. V lost 4 bases and J lost 5, with 11 bases in between. This CDR3 spans 13 amino acids. From germline, CDR1 is KGHDR and CDR2 SFDVKD. Here the CDR3 reads CATSDPITDEQYF. CDR3 in DNA: TGTGCCACCAGTGACCCGATTACGGACGAGCAGTACTTC.

This clonotype was counted at least ten times. The chain couples TRBV7-2 to TRBJ2-1, with 7 nucleotides matching TRBD2. Trimming at V came to 3 bases and at J to 4 bases, leaving 6 bases not matched to a gene. This CDR3 is 15 amino acids long. CDR1 SGHTA and CDR2 FQGNSA come from the germline V gene. CDR3 region: CASSLERGHYNEQFF. Written as DNA, the CDR3 is TGTGCCAGCAGCTTGGAGCGGGGCCATTACAATGAGCAGTTCTTC.

This clonotype has a count of ten or more. CDR3 loop: CASSRDSRAGNTIYF. CDR3 coding DNA: TGTGCCAGCAGTCGCGACAGCCGAGCTGGAAACACCATATATTTT. The gene calls are TRBV6-5 and TRBJ1-3; the D gene is possibly TRBD1 (5 bases). Germline assignment: CDR1 MNHEY and CDR2 SVGAGI. This CDR3 is built from 15 residues. Trimming took off 5 bases at V and 2 bases at J, with 13 bases between the two ends.

This clonotype was picked up many times. The chain combines TRBV7-9 with TRBJ2-7; TRBD2 aligns across 14 bases. V trimming: 5 bases; J trimming: 5 bases; junction bases outside the gene matches: 2. This CDR3 is built from 14 residues. CDR1 is SEHNR and CDR2 is FQNEAQ in the germline V gene (reference sequence). The CDR3 loop reads CASSMGLAGDEQYF. The CDR3 bases are TGTGCCAGCAGCATGGGACTAGCGGGAGACGAGCAGTACTTC.

This clonotype was seen only a few times. This rearrangement joins TRBV7-6 to TRBJ1-1; D unclear. Germline CDR1 is SGHVS and CDR2 is FNYEAQ. Trimming took off 2 bases at V and 1 base at J, with 11 bases between the two ends. The CDR3 loop spans 15 amino acids. The CDR3 here is CASSLSGSSNTEAFF. As DNA, the CDR3 is TGTGCCAGCAGCTTATCAGGCAGTTCGAACACTGAAGCTTTCTTT. Combining the CDR3 with reference TRBV7-6 and TRBJ1-1 gives the whole variable domain GAGVSQSPRYKVTKRGQDVALRCDPISGHVSLYWYRQALGQGPEFLTYFNYEAQQDKSGLPNDRFSAERPEGSISTLTIQRTEQRDSAMYRCASSLSGSSNTEAFFGQGTRLTVV.

This clonotype has ten or more counts. This chain's CDR3 is CASSFLLSYEQYF. The CDR3 DNA reads as TGTGCCAGCAGCTTCTTACTCTCCTACGAGCAGTACTTC. The rearrangement links TRBV7-9 to TRBJ2-7; D ambiguous. V was cut by 3 bases and J by 0 bases, with 6 bases left in between. Germline lookup yields CDR1 SEHNR and CDR2 FQNEAQ (reference sequence). This CDR3 contains 13 residues.

This clonotype was observed a few times. The rearrangement uses TRBV27 and TRBJ2-7; 7 nucleotides agree with TRBD2. V dropped 6 bases and J dropped 7; count of bases not matched to a gene: 3. This CDR3 region has 11 residues. Germline loops: CDR1 MNHEY, CDR2 SMNVEV (reference sequence). DNA of the CDR3: TGTGCCAGCAGAGAGGGACTAGAGCAGTACTTC. Translation gives CASREGLEQYF.

This clonotype was picked up many times. The V call is TRBV5-1, the J call TRBJ2-1; the D is unclear. The germline V gene encodes CDR1 SGHRS and CDR2 YFSETQ. This CDR3 region has 14 residues. V lost 4 bases to trimming and J lost 7 bases, with 15 bases between them. The CDR3 DNA reads as TGCGCCAGCAGCCTGGAGTACCAAACAAATGAGCAGTTCTTC. Amino acids: CASSLEYQTNEQFF.

The chain carries TRBV7-2 and TRBJ1-1; D remains unclear. The germline gives CDR1 SGHTA, CDR2 FQGNSA. The CDR3 consists of 12 residues. V lost 5 bases, J lost 5 bases, and 9 bases lay in between. CDR3 bases: TGTGCCAGCAGCCCCGGAGCGACTGAAGCTTTCTTT. This gives the protein CASSPGATEAFF. Filled out from reference TRBV7-2 and TRBJ1-1, the complete variable domain reads GAGVSQSPSNKVTEKGKDVELRCDPISGHTALYWYRQSLGQGLEFLIYFQGNSAPDKSGLPSDRFSAERTGGSVSTLTIQRTQQEDSAVYLCASSPGATEAFFGQGTRLTVV.

The genes are TRBV11-2 and TRBJ2-7, with TRBD1 identical over 7 bases. With V trimmed by 5 bases and J by 2 bases, 9 bases remained unmatched. This CDR3 is 15 amino acids long. CDR1 is SGHAT and CDR2 is FQNNGV in the germline V gene. The DNA for the CDR3 is TGTGCCAGCAGCCCCCCGTCCGGGACAGCCTACGAGCAGTACTTC. This translates into CASSPPSGTAYEQYF.